Sequencing of this T cell receptor beta chain was carried out in a study of tumor-infiltrating lymphocytes in primary liver carcinoma (dated by TCRdb to about 2017). Regarding the research as a whole: Of the five patients, three men and two women aged 30 to 69 years, four had hepatocellular carcinoma and one had combined HCC and intrahepatic cholangiocarcinoma. Tumors of the five patients were stage T1-T3 N0M0 with maximum diameters of roughly 4.2 to 11 cm. Each sample produced about 3.5 to 8 million productive TCRbeta reads, and read depth showed no significant difference between tissue types. TCRbeta repertoire sequencing, expression microarrays and whole-exome sequencing were combined in the study across five regions of each liver tumor, with adjacent normal tissue and blood also included. A total of 35 or so specimens from 5 patients, comprising some 25 tumor regions, 5 adjacent noncancerous liver tissues and 5 peripheral blood samples, were covered by TCRbeta repertoire sequencing. To link TCRbeta repertoire diversity with the local molecular phenotype, the approximately 25 tumor region samples were profiled using Agilent mRNA microarrays. High reproducibility was observed for the technical replicate repertoires, with mean shared-clone rates near 0.89 and correlation coefficients above 0.98. What the study reported, not specific to this receptor: Only the TCR beta chain was sequenced, so true repertoire diversity is likely underestimated because unpaired alpha chains were not captured. Repertoire overlap was higher between tumor regions (mean about 35%) than tumor-adjacent (approximately 17%) or tumor-blood (about 14%) pairs, consistent with antigen-driven expansion. Only about 7-25% of top clones were found in all five regions of a tumor, suggesting spatial heterogeneity of tumor-infiltrating T cells. The study included only a few patients, and the authors note findings should be validated in a larger study. Bulk unsorted samples precluded comparing CD4+ and CD8+ T cell repertoires. The top 250 clones accounted for a significantly greater share of the repertoire in tumors than in blood (p = 0.039).

The CDR3 goes from the cysteine to the phenylalanine over 15 residues. Just CDR3 DNA is preserved here, 45 bases in frame from base 1. Reading the germline V gene gives CDR1 SGHAT and CDR2 FQNNGV. With respect to this clonotype: What this receptor recognizes is not known. One junction end disagrees with the germline gene, perhaps due to a read error.

TCRbeta-specific cDNA was reverse-transcribed from 500 ng total RNA using a constant-region primer and ProtoScript II reverse transcriptase. Construction of the TCRbeta libraries relied on three nested rounds of multiplex PCR, following a slightly modified ARM-PCR procedure. The first two PCR rounds used multiplex TRBV1-TRBV30 forward primers with a Cbeta reverse primer, each for 10 to 11 cycles. Sample barcodes and Illumina adapters were added in a final 25-cycle PCR using Deep VentR polymerase. Before sequencing, amplicons between 200 and 500 bp were purified from gel using a QIAquick gel extraction kit. An Illumina HiSeq 2500 was used to sequence the TCRbeta amplicons, generating 250-bp paired-end reads. The authors' analysis ran thus. Quality trimming of reads was performed with Trimmomatic v0.33, and paired reads were merged with FLASH v1.2.11 so that full CDR3 sequences could be recovered. V, D and J germline segments were assigned to the rearranged TCRbeta sequences using MiGEC v1.2.1b. Clonotype statistics and Shannon-Wiener diversity indices were calculated with VDJtools v1.0.0. To cut down on sampling bias, every analysis after diversity analysis relied on just the 250 most abundant clonotypes from each sample. The raw public data were reprocessed by TCRdb itself: fastp quality trimming at Q25, MiXCR clonotype calling, in-frame beta chains only. A single entry per CDR3 protein holds the most common genes and DNA from its merged rows. The V and J calls come from TCRdb's annotation, not from the publication. For this sample there are about 120,000 distinct CDR3 sequences; around 62% appear just once. About a tenth of the sample rests with the top ten.

Without any cell sorting, total RNA and DNA were extracted together from around 18-30 mg of bulk tissue using the AllPrep DNA/RNA mini kit. Between late 2015 and March 2016, about five patients in China with histopathologically diagnosed primary liver carcinoma had their tumors surgically resected. At the time of sampling, the patients had chronic HBV infection and had not received any treatment. Each tumor was sampled at five spatially separated regions: the superior, inferior, left-lateral and right-lateral poles and the tumor centre. More than 75% viable tumor cells were found by histology in every tumor sample. Fresh tumor and adjacent tissue pieces were bisected; one half was stored in RNAlater at -80°C, the other sent for histology.

Sequencing was done on a sample of liver tumor tissue from sampling region 1. Interpreted using the paper, the cell subset or site label stands for: tumor region T1, superior pole. This receptor was identified in a woman in her sixties with primary liver carcinoma and hepatitis B virus infection. Rearrangement joined TRBV11-2 to TRBJ1-1; TRBD1 matches 11 bases in the middle. At the DNA level, the sequence is TGTGCCAGCGCGTGGGACAGGGGGTTAGGAACTGAAGCTTTATTT. Translation gives CASAWDRGLGTEALF.